This passage covers 21 T cell receptor beta chains from one sample sequenced in a study of shared clonotypes between healthy human individuals. Assay used: immunoSEQ multiplex PCR; TCRdb lists only in-frame clones, some missing. The sample carries 650,000 to 700,000 clones, roughly 87% recorded once. Sequencing input: memory CD8+ T cells from PBMCs. Subset described: CD45RO+ cells pooled with CCR7-negative TemRA cells. The receptors shown here come from a man aged 18 to 35 in good health. Some clones in this sample may be carry-over from other donors' samples.

To note about this clone: The sample has other DNA sequences that encode this CDR3 too. V usage is TRBV7-3 and J usage is TRBJ2-5; either TRBD1 or TRBD2 may supply D (6 bases each). The germline CDR1 and CDR2 sequences are SGHTA and FQGTGA. This CDR3 has 14 amino acids. V lost 0 bases, J lost 3 bases, and 8 bases lay in between. The CDR3: CASSLTGGEETQYF. CDR3 DNA sequence: TGTGCCAGCAGCTTAACGGGGGGCGAAGAGACCCAGTACTTC.

The chain combines TRBV7-9 with TRBJ1-1; D gene unclear. V was pared by 11 bases and J by 5 bases, with 15 bases between. The germline CDR1 and CDR2 sequences are SEHNR and FQNEAQ (reference sequence). The CDR3 has 12 residues. The CDR3 region has the DNA TGTGCCCATGGGAGGAAGGCAACTGAAGCTTTCTTT. It specifies CAHGRKATEAFF.

The chain employs TRBV5-6 and TRBJ2-6; no reliable D call. Germline V CDR1 and CDR2: SGHDT, YYEEEE. V was trimmed by 4 bases and J by 0 bases, leaving 8 bases between them. CDR3 length: 15 amino acids. For the CDR3, the DNA is TGTGCCAGCAGCCCCGGAACCTCTGGGGCCAACGTCCTGACTTTC. Its protein product is CASSPGTSGANVLTF.

The chain is built from TRBV7-9 and TRBJ1-1, with D perhaps matching TRBD1 (6 bases). This CDR3 comprises 14 residues. CDR1 is SEHNR and CDR2 is FQNEAQ in the germline V gene (reference sequence). V was clipped by 6 bases and J by 4 bases, with 15 bases between them. The CDR3 DNA reads TGTGCCAGCAGTCTCATAGGGGGGGGCACTGAAGCTTTCTTT. Its translation: CASSLIGGGTEAFF.

This clone was recorded once. The chain recombines TRBV2 with TRBJ1-4; D remains unclear. V was shortened by 8 bases and J by 8 bases, with 18 bases between the two germline ends. Germline V gene sequence: CDR1 SNHLY, CDR2 FYNNEI. The CDR3 has 14 residues. DNA for the CDR3: TGTGCCAGCGGTATAACTGGGCGAAGGGAAAAACTGTTTTTT. This translates into CASGITGRREKLFF.

This clone was recorded a few times. The chain joins TRBV19 to TRBJ2-3; 9 bases match TRBD1. Trimming removed 10 bases from V and 6 bases from J; junction bases left unmatched: 11. Germline CDR1 LNHDA, CDR2 SQIVND (reference sequence). The CDR3 runs 14 residues. CDR3 sequence (DNA): TGTGCCACCAGCCCCGGGACAGGGTGGGATACGCAGTATTTT. Translated, it gives CATSPGTGWDTQYF.

The V call is TRBV19, the J call TRBJ1-2, with D uncertain. Trimming removed 3 bases at V and 0 bases at J, with 11 bases between. CDR3 length: 15 amino acids. Germline V gives CDR1 LNHDA, CDR2 SQIVND (reference sequence). CDR3 nucleotides: TGTGCCAGTAGTATCTATCGCAGTTCTAACTATGGCTACACCTTC. This translates into CASSIYRSSNYGYTF.

The chain uses TRBV7-3 and TRBJ2-1; 10 nucleotides match TRBD2. Germline V gene lookup returns CDR1 SGHTA and CDR2 FQGTGA. The V and J ends lost 5 bases and 6 bases, in that order; junction bases with no gene match: 4. CDR3 length equals 14 residues. This CDR3 is CASSPSGGGNEQFF. CDR3 nucleotides: TGTGCCAGCAGCCCCAGCGGGGGGGGCAATGAGCAGTTCTTC.

For the CDR3, the DNA is TGTGCCAGCAGCGACGCGTATCGGGAGAACAATGAGCAGTTCTTC. Translating gives CASSDAYRENNEQFF. This chain links TRBV9 with TRBJ2-1; weak D call: TRBD2 (6 bases). The CDR3 spans 15 residues. Between the trimmed V and J ends, which lost 3 bases and 5 bases, there was a span of 15 bases. Germline lookup yields CDR1 SGDLS and CDR2 YYNGEE. The full variable domain, in which reference TRBV9 and TRBJ2-1 provide the parts outside the CDR3, is DSGVTQTPKHLITATGQRVTLRCSPRSGDLSVYWYQQSLDQGLQFLIQYYNGEERAKGNILERFSAQQFPDLHSELNLSSLELGDSALYFCASSDAYRENNEQFFGPGTRLTVL.

This rearrangement joins TRBV5-1 to TRBJ2-7; TRBD2 matches 14 bases. J gave up 0 bases and V 4 bases, and 9 bases lay outside the gene matches. The CDR3 covers 18 residues. The germline CDR1 and CDR2 sequences are SGHRS and YFSETQ. The CDR3 DNA is TGCGCCAGCAGCCCCGGGACTAGCGGGAGTGCAAGCTCCTACGAGCAGTACTTC. It yields the protein CASSPGTSGSASSYEQYF.

The chain joins TRBV11-2 to TRBJ2-5, with 7 bases lining up with TRBD1. CDR3 length: 14 residues. The germline V gene has CDR1 SGHAT and CDR2 FQNNGV. The junction had 5 bases not matched to a gene; V was cut back by 5 bases and J by 2 bases. CDR3 loop: CASSPGQTQETQYF. DNA of the CDR3: TGTGCCAGCAGCCCGGGACAGACTCAAGAGACCCAGTACTTC. The complete variable domain, with remaining parts taken from reference TRBV11-2 and TRBJ2-5, reads EAGVAQSPRYKIIEKRQSVAFWCNPISGHATLYWYQQILGQGPKLLIQFQNNGVVDDSQLPKDRFSAERLKGVDSTLKIQPAKLEDSAVYLCASSPGQTQETQYFGPGTRLLVL.

The chain links TRBV27 to TRBJ1-6; D may be TRBD1 (5 bases). The CDR3 runs to 16 residues. Trimming cost V 7 bases and J 7 bases, with 20 bases left between them. Germline CDR1 reads MNHEY; CDR2 reads SMNVEV (reference sequence). DNA of the CDR3: TGTGCCAGCACGTCCATGTGGGGCGCGGAAAATTCACCCCTCCACTTT. Translating gives CASTSMWGAENSPLHF.

The chain links TRBV10-2 to TRBJ1-5, with no clear D. Trimming took off 7 bases at V and 2 bases at J, with 15 bases between the two ends. This CDR3 comprises 15 residues. CDR1 is WSHSY, CDR2 SAAADI, per germline. The CDR3 region is CASTPGRLGNQPQHF. CDR3 bases: TGCGCCAGCACCCCCGGACGGTTGGGCAATCAGCCCCAGCATTTT.

This clone has just one count. The J gene is TRBJ2-7, the V gene TRBV28; 8 nucleotides match TRBD2. Trimming cost V 3 bases and J 7 bases; bases outside gene matches: 5. CDR1 MDHEN and CDR2 SYDVKM come from the germline V gene. The CDR3 extends over 13 amino acids. This chain's CDR3 is CASSFGLAGEQYF. CDR3 DNA sequence: TGTGCCAGCAGTTTTGGTCTAGCGGGTGAGCAGTACTTC. Based on the CDR3 plus reference TRBV28 and TRBJ2-7, the full variable domain is DVKVTQSSRYLVKRTGEKVFLECVQDMDHENMFWYRQDPGLGLRLIYFSYDVKMKEKGDIPEGYSVSREKKERFSLILESASTNQTSMYLCASSFGLAGEQYFGPGTRLTVT.

V is TRBV5-8 and J is TRBJ2-7; D not resolved. Germline V gene lookup returns CDR1 SGHTS and CDR2 YDEGEE. This CDR3 contains 13 residues. Trimming removed 4 bases from V and 1 base from J, with 9 bases in between. Here the CDR3 DNA reads TGTGCCAGCAGCCGTGGTAGGTCCTACGAGCAGTACTTC. It encodes CASSRGRSYEQYF.

The rearrangement uses TRBV10-2 and TRBJ2-4, with D perhaps TRBD2 (5 bases). There are 15 residues in the CDR3. The V end was cut by 2 bases, the J end by 0 bases, with 8 bases between. CDR1 and CDR2 from the germline V gene are WSHSY and SAAADI. The CDR3 sequence: CASSEGGPAKNIQYF. In nucleotides, the CDR3 is TGCGCCAGCAGTGAGGGCGGGCCAGCCAAAAACATTCAGTACTTC.

About this clone: The sample has other DNA sequences that encode this CDR3 too. The CDR3 protein is CASSSGNQPQHF. The CDR3 DNA is TGTGCCAGCAGCTCGGGCAATCAGCCCCAGCATTTT. The chain carries TRBV9 and TRBJ1-5; D is undetermined. The CDR3 covers 12 residues. The V end was cut by 4 bases, the J end by 2 bases, with 4 bases between. Looked up from germline, CDR1 is SGDLS and CDR2 is YYNGEE.

V gene TRBV7-8 combines with J gene TRBJ2-7, with D hard to call. Trimming took off 5 bases at V and 1 base at J, with 12 bases between the two ends. The V gene's germline CDR1 is SGHVS and CDR2 FQNEAQ. CDR3 length: 14 amino acids. In nucleotides, the CDR3 is TGTGCCAGCAGCCCTCCAGCCGCTTCCTACGAGCAGTACTTC. Residues: CASSPPAASYEQYF.

The chain carries TRBV7-9 and TRBJ1-1, with unresolved D. V lost 2 bases, J lost 7 bases, and 11 bases lay in between. The CDR3 has 13 residues. Germline CDR1 SEHNR, CDR2 FQNEAQ (reference sequence). The CDR3 DNA reads TGTGCCAGCAGCTTATTAGGGAAGGATGAAGCTTTCTTT. This gives the protein CASSLLGKDEAFF.

The count of this clone is one. V usage is TRBV7-9 and J usage is TRBJ1-1; 9 bases are shared with TRBD1. Germline assignment: CDR1 SEHNR and CDR2 FQNEAQ (reference sequence). The ends lost 2 bases at V and 6 bases at J; junction bases unmatched: 7. CDR3 length equals 15 residues. CDR3 sequence (DNA): TGTGCCAGCAGCTTACCCGGGACAGGGAGACCTGAAGCTTTCTTT. Protein product: CASSLPGTGRPEAFF.

The sample holds a few counts of this clone. Other DNA sequences in this sample translate to the same CDR3. CDR3 region: CASSYGYNEQFF. In DNA form, the CDR3 reads TGTGCCAGCAGTTATGGCTACAATGAGCAGTTCTTC. The chain links TRBV6-5 to TRBJ2-1; no clear D. The germline gives CDR1 MNHEY, CDR2 SVGAGI. There are 12 residues in the CDR3. Between the trimmed V and J ends, which lost 3 bases and 3 bases, there was a span of 3 bases.